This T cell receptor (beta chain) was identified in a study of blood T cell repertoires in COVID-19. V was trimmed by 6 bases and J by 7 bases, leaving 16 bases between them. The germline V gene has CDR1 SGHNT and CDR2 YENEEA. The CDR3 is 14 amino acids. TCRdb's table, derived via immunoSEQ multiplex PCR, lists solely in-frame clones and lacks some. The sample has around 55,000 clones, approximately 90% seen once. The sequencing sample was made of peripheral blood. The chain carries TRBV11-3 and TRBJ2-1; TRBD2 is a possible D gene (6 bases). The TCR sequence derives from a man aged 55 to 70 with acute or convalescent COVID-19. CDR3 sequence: CASRNGGLENEQFF. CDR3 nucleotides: TGTGCCAGCAGAAACGGAGGGCTGGAGAATGAGCAGTTCTTC.